Sequencing of this TCR beta chain was carried out in a study of blood T cells in healthy people across ages. Study observations and caveats: PBMCs that were unsorted prevented a conclusive naive versus antigen-experienced comparison.

This CDR3 comprises 16 residues. Germline V gene lookup returns CDR1 LGHDT and CDR2 YNNKEL (reference sequence). Trimming removed 4 bases from V and 3 bases from J; junction bases left unmatched: 6. A remark on this clonotype: The antigen remains unidentified.

Then a second PCR, running roughly 7 to 11 cycles, was carried out with a sample-barcoded 5' primer and a J-beta primer mix. Each CDR3 protein gets one entry after TCRdb re-called the 5' RACE reads with MiXCR. The sample has approximately 1,100,000 distinct CDR3 sequences, roughly 45% seen once. They isolated at least 7 million PBMCs from each sample. Extraction of total RNA produced a minimum of 5.5 micrograms from each sample. The rearrangement joins TRBV3-1 to TRBJ2-3; 11 bases map to TRBD2. This TCR derives from a woman aged 60 to 75 in good health. The sample consisted of blood. CDR3 in amino acids: CASSRVGTSGTDTQYF. In nucleotides, the CDR3 is TGTGCCAGCAGCCGTGTGGGGACTAGCGGAACAGATACGCAGTATTTT.